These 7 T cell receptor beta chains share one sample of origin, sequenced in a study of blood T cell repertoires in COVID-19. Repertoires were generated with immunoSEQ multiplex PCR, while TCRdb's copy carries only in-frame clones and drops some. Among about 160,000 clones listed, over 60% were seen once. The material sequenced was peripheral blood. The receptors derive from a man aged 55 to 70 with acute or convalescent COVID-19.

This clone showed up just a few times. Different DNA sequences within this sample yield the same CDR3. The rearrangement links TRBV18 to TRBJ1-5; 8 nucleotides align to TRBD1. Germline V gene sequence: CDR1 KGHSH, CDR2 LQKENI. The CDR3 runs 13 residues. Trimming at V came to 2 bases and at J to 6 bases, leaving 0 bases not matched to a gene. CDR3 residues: CASSPGQGQPQHF. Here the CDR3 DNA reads TGTGCCAGCTCACCAGGACAGGGTCAGCCCCAGCATTTT.

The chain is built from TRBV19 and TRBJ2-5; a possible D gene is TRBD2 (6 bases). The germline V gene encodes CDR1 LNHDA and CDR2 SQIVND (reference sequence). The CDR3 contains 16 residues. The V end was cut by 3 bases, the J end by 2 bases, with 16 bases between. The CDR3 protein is CASSMRGTGVQETQYF. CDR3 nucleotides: TGTGCCAGTAGTATGAGGGGAACGGGGGTTCAAGAGACCCAGTACTTC. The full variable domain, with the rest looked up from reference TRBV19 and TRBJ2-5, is DGGITQSPKYLFRKEGQNVTLSCEQNLNHDAMYWYRQDPGQGLRLIYYSQIVNDFQKGDIAEGYSVSREKKESFPLTVTSAQKNPTAFYLCASSMRGTGVQETQYFGPGTRLLVL.

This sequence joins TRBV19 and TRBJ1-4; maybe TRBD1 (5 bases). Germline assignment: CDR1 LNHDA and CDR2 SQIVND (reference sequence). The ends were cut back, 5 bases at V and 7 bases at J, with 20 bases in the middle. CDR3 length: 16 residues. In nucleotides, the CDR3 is TGTGCCAGTAGTCCCACCCTACAGCTCGGGGGTGAAAAACTGTTTTTT. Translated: CASSPTLQLGGEKLFF.

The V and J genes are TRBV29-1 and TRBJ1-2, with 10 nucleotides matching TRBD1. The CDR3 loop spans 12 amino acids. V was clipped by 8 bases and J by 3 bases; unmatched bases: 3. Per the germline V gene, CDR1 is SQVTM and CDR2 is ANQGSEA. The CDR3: CSSGTGDYGYTF. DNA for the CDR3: TGCAGCTCCGGGACAGGGGACTATGGCTACACCTTC.

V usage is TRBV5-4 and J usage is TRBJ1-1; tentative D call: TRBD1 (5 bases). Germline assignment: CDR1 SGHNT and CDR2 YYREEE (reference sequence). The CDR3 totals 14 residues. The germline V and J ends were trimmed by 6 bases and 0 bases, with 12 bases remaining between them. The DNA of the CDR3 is TGTGCCAGCACCCGATCCAGGGTGAACACTGAAGCTTTCTTT. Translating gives CASTRSRVNTEAFF.

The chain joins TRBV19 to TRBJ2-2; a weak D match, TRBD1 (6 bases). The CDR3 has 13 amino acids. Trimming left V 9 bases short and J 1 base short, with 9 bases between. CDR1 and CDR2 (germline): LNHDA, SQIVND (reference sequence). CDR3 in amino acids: CASGTRNTGELFF. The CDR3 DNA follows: TGTGCCAGCGGGACAAGGAACACCGGGGAGCTGTTTTTT.

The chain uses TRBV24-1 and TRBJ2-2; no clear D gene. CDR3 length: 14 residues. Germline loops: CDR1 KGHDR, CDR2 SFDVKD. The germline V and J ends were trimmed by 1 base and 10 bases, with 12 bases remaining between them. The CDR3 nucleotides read TGTGCCACCAGTGATTTTGCGAAGAGAGAGGAGCTGTTTTTT. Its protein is CATSDFAKREELFF.